This T cell receptor beta chain was recovered during a study of cytomegalovirus exposure and HLA in healthy donors (dated by TCRdb to about 2017). Describing the broader study: According to an earlier analysis of 450 to 650 of the donors, about 179 million T cells yielded 117 million unique TCR beta sequences and more than 250 Gb of sequence data. Approximately 300 gigabases of sequencing data and around 88 million unique TCR sequences made up an early release that covered roughly 670 HLA-typed donors. Of the approximately 400 genotyped donors, over 65% fell in the genetic ancestry cluster associated with self-reported Caucasian donors. The aim of the study was to test whether cataloging public T cell receptors could identify signatures of past pathogen exposure. The study used immunosequencing to profile the T cell repertoires of 666 subjects and linked those repertoires to cytomegalovirus serostatus. Along with the approximately 650-subject first cohort, a separate validation cohort of 120 different subjects was used. To predict cytomegalovirus infection status, the study combined high-throughput TCR immunosequencing, statistical association of individual TCRs with disease status, and machine learning. A later analysis re-examined previously published TCR beta repertoires from roughly 720 donors and added high-resolution HLA genotyping to investigate patterns of TCR occurrence. Rather than using new phenotypic data, the later analysis identified candidate immune exposures from TCR beta sequences and from how often those sequences occurred across donors. An earlier analysis of fewer than 750 of the donors used high-throughput TCR beta sequencing to judge whether each TCR beta V gene segment behaved as functional or pseudogenic. Donor age, sex, ethnicity and CMV serostatus were compiled together with the repertoire data. A later genetic analysis used genome-wide SNP genotypes for about 60% of the roughly 700 donors, treating that subset as a discovery cohort. Every repertoire in the discovery cohort had been generated on one and the same sequencing platform. HLA typing included class I and class II loci at four-digit resolution. The number of typed donors differed by locus: roughly 629-640 for A, B, C, DRB1 and DQB1; approximately 530 for DQA1; 606 for DPA1; and about 450 for DPB1. Because of strong linkage in the cohort, four to six DR-DQ haplotypes were treated as single units for association and clustering. Among about 410 genotyped donors of the cohort, an average of approximately 240,000 unique TCR beta nucleotide sequences was sequenced per donor, of which roughly 17% were non-productive.

Overall study outcomes, separate from this receptor: Immune exposure information for the cohort was limited to CMV serostatus. Linkage disequilibrium might explain the correlated functional status among segregating V segments, but an unknown experimental factor could not be ruled out. In an earlier analysis of 587 of the donors, most TCR beta V segments appeared in productive rearrangements about 90% or about 30% of the time, broadly matching IMGT annotations. A further reported finding was that TCR beta sequences accurately predicted the HLA-A and HLA-B alleles for most subjects in the first cohort. Sequencing depth was assumed to be roughly uniform across donors in the presence/absence analyses, though that assumption may not hold. Several of the top co-occurrence clusters appeared to be linked to parvovirus B19, influenza, CMV and Epstein-Barr virus, according to a later analysis. Because HLA typing was unavailable for some donors at each locus, only the typed subset was used in association tests. A later genetic analysis associated a missense DCLRE1C variant with V-gene and J-gene trimming of TCR beta chains, and an independent cohort replicated the association. At a false discovery rate of 0.05, a later analysis linked fewer than 20,000 TCR beta sequences to specific HLA alleles. A later analysis found that most CMV-associated TCR beta chains appeared HLA-restricted, with HLA associations seemingly driven largely by CMV exposure. Only TCR beta chains were sequenced in this cohort, and the absence of alpha or paired-chain data limited detectable features. In both the original and validation cohorts, the classifier was reported to diagnose cytomegalovirus status with high specificity and sensitivity. The study gave a list of under 200 TCR beta chains associated with cytomegalovirus. Compared with the roughly 700-donor mean, donors in an Asian-associated ancestry cluster had fewer N-insertions in productive TCRs, according to a later genetic analysis. In vitro tests confirmed that a few of the cytomegalovirus-associated TCR beta chains recognize cytomegalovirus antigens. Assigning TCR associations to individual alleles was difficult when HLA alleles, especially DR and DQ, strongly co-occurred. A group of highly shared sequence variants was considered likely to be a technical artifact of the sequencing pipeline. While some public TCRs were present in many individuals, most TCR sequences turned up only very rarely across donors. The authors suggested that the approach could potentially be generalized to other disease states and immunological phenotypes. In a later analysis, HLA-associated TCR beta chains were found to be more clonally expanded and to have lower generation probabilities than equally common non-associated chains. According to a later analysis, TCR association rates differed among HLA loci, with DRB1 alleles showing the most associated TCRs and HLA-C alleles showing the fewest. The earlier analysis of 587 of the donors excluded seventeen rarely observed V segments, including chromosome 9 orphons, because counts were too low.

The cohort comprised around 690 healthy bone marrow donors. At the time of sampling, all cohort members were nominally healthy, though unrecorded immune exposures were likely present. The donor was CMV seropositive and was included in the group of around 300 seropositive cohort members. Every donor gave a peripheral blood sample, and the peripheral blood mononuclear cells from that sample were used for TCR beta sequencing. Genomic DNA extraction from the blood cell samples was performed with the Qiagen DNeasy Blood Extraction Kit. Comment on this clone: What this receptor recognizes is not known. No base-level quality is on record; no much larger clone is a single base apart.

Library preparation used the immunoSEQ multiplex PCR assay. A mixture of 60 forward primers for TCR Vbeta segments and 13 reverse primers for TCR Jbeta segments was used in the multiplex PCR. The CDR3 region of rearranged TCR beta genes was amplified from genomic DNA by a multiplex PCR assay. The amplified TCR beta libraries were sequenced on the Illumina HiSeq System as 87-base-pair reads. In the authors' own workflow: A later analysis tallied 80 million to 95 million unique TCR beta chains across the 666 repertoires, and around 10 million of those chains were shared by two or more donors. Raw reads were error-corrected and collapsed into unique sequences by a nearest-neighbor algorithm in which closely related sequences were merged to remove PCR and sequencing errors. V, D and J gene segments were assigned by aligning CDR3 sequences to IMGT reference sequences. For a sequence to be retained, a match of at least six nucleotides to both a V gene segment and a J gene segment was required. A rearrangement counted as productive if the CDR3 had no stop codons and remained in frame with V and J, and every other rearrangement counted as non-productive. CDR3 was defined by IMGT convention, running from the second conserved V-encoded cysteine to the conserved J-encoded phenylalanine. Sequences without an unambiguous match to a single V gene segment were excluded from the earlier analysis of approximately 600 of the donors. An earlier analysis of 587 of the donors called V segments functional above 56.7% productive rearrangements and segregating when the between-donor standard deviation exceeded 5%. A statistical classification framework was developed to diagnose cytomegalovirus status using the catalog of TCR beta chain sequences. V and J gene assignment, in a later analysis, came from comparing TCR nucleotide sequences with IMGT/GENE-DB human TR gene sequences. In a later analysis, CDR3 sequences and most-parsimonious VDJ recombination scenarios were assigned using the TCRdist pipeline. In a later analysis, every TCR beta chain was defined by the combination of its CDR3 amino acid sequence and its V-gene family, and reads without a unique V-gene family were dropped. A later analysis removed 500 to 650 highly shared, low-generation-probability nucleotide sequences to deal with suspected cross-contamination and a sequencing artifact. For each public chain, a later analysis derived a clonal expansion index from normalized ranks of inferred template counts within each repertoire. In a later analysis, generation probabilities were computed with a VDJ recombination model fitted to out-of-frame rearrangements, and the resulting probabilities were checked against IGoR. A later analysis scored TCR-TCR, TCR-HLA and TCR-CMV co-occurrence with hypergeometric tests, applying a repertoire-size bias correction to TCR pairs. To estimate false discovery rates, a later analysis permuted the HLA or CMV assignments 20 times. In a later analysis, co-occurring TCRs were grouped using DBSCAN, and TCRdist sequence similarity was added for clustering within HLA-allele-positive subsets. Repertoires with fewer than 30,000 or more than 120,000 public chains, plus five repertoires with anomalous nucleotide sharing, were excluded from co-occurrence clustering. In TCRdb, the immuneACCESS table is reduced to in-frame sequences with V and J assigned. These tables do not hold every clone; where another copy was compared, an unresolved V gene accounts for under half, and the others remain unexplained. V, J and clone size are those of that table, while D and trimming were read from the DNA. The sample table lists approximately 30,000 clones, about 60% of them with a count of one. The ten largest clones take up about 20% of the sample.

This TCR came from a man aged 50 to 60 in good health and CMV-seropositive. The sequenced sample consisted of PBMCs.

The CDR3 in this case is CASSLEANTEAFF. The nucleotide sequence reads TGCGCCAGCAGCTTGGAAGCGAACACTGAAGCTTTCTTT. The chain is assembled from TRBV5-1 and TRBJ1-1; no D gene call is confident. V and J lose 0 bases and 1 base, and a span of 4 bases separates them. CDR1 SGHRS and CDR2 YFSETQ were looked up in the germline V gene. Spanning cysteine to phenylalanine, the CDR3 consists of 13 amino acids. Just the 39-base CDR3 DNA is kept, in frame starting at base 1.